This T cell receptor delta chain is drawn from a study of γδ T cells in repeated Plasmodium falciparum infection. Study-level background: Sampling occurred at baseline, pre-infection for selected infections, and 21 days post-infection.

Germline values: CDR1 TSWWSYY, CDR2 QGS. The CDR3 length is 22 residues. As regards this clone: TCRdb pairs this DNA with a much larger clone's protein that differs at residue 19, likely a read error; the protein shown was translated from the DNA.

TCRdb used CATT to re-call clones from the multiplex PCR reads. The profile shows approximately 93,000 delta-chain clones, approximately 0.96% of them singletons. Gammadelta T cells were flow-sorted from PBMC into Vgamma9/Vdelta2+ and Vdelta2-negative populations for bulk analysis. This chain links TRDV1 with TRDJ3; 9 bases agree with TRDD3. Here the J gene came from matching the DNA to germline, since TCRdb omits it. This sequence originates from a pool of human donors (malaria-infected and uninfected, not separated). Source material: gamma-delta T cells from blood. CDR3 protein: CALGELESILGDPCWDTRRMFF. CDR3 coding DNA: TGTGCTCTTGGGGAACTAGAATCTATACTGGGGGACCCTTGCTGGGACACCCGACGGATGTTTTTC.